This T cell receptor (beta chain) was retrieved from a study of blood T cell repertoires in COVID-19. The method was immunoSEQ multiplex PCR; TCRdb's version includes in-frame clones alone and lacks a portion of them. This sample carries around 99,000 clones, 70% to 90% of them seen once, and the ten largest clones take approximately 4.9%. Only one count was recorded for this clone. Germline values: CDR1 MGHRA, CDR2 YSYEKL. V trimming: 0 bases; J trimming: 9 bases; junction bases outside the gene matches: 4. The CDR3 is 16 residues long. This chain joins TRBV4-1 and TRBJ2-2; 13 bases match TRBD2. The sample was peripheral blood. This sequence was found in a man aged 35 to 55 with active or convalescent COVID-19. Here the CDR3 DNA reads TGCGCCAGCAGCCAAGATTCGGGGACTAGCGGGAGGGAGCTGTTTTTT. Amino acids: CASSQDSGTSGRELFF.